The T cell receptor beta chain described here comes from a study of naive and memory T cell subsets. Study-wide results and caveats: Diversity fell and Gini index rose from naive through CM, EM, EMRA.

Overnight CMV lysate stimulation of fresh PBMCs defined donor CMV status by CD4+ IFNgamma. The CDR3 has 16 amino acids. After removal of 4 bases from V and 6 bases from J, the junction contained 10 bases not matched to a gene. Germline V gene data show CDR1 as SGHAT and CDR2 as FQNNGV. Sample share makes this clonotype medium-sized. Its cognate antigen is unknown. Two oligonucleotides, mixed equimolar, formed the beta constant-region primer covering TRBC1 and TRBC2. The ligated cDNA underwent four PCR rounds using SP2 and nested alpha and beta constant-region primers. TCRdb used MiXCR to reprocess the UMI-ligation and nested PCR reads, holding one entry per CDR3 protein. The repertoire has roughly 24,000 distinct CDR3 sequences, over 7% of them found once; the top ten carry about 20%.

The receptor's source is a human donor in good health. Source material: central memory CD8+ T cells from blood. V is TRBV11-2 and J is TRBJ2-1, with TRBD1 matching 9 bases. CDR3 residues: CASSSPGTGFLNEQFF. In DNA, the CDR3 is TGTGCCAGCAGCTCGCCCGGGACAGGGTTCCTCAATGAGCAGTTCTTC.